This T cell receptor (beta chain) originates from a study of blood T cells in healthy people across ages. Study details: Template switching retrieved approximately one barcoded beta molecule for each two T cells. Study-wide findings and caveats: More naive CD4+ cells and higher diversity marked long-lived donors relative to aged donors.

This clonotype has ten or more counts. Its antigen is undetermined. Unmatched junction bases numbered 10, after V lost 3 bases and J lost 8 bases. The CDR3 consists of 16 residues. Germline V lookup: CDR1 MGHRA, CDR2 YSYEKL. Together with a sample-barcoded 5' primer, a J-beta primer mix was included in a second PCR lasting about 7 to 12 cycles. Each cDNA molecule was tagged by a template-switch adaptor that had 12 random nucleotides. TCRdb reprocessed the 5' RACE reads via MiXCR and lists one record per CDR3 protein. The data show hundreds of thousands of distinct CDR3 sequences, with about 30% seen just once and over 15% held by the top ten.

The sample taken for sequencing was blood. The clonotype comes from a woman aged 80 or older in good health. The rearrangement uses TRBV4-1 and TRBJ2-1; 10 nucleotides align to TRBD2. The CDR3 DNA reads as TGCGCCAGCAGCCACCCGGGAGCGGGGGGGTTCTATGAGCAGTTCTTC. Amino acids: CASSHPGAGGFYEQFF.